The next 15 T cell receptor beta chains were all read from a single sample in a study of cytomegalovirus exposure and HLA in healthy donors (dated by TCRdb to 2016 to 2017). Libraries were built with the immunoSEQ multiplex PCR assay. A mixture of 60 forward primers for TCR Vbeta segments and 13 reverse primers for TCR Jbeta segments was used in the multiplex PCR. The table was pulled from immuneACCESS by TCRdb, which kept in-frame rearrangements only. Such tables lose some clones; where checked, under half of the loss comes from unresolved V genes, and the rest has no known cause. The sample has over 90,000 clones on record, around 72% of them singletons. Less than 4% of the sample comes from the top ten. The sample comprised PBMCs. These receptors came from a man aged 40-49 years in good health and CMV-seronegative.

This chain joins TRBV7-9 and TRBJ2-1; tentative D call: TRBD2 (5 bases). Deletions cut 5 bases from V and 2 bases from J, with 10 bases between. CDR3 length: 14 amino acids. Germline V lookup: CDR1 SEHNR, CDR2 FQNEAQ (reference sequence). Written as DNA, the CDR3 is TGTGCCAGCAGCAACCTAGCCGCCTACAATGAGCAGTTCTTC. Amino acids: CASSNLAAYNEQFF.

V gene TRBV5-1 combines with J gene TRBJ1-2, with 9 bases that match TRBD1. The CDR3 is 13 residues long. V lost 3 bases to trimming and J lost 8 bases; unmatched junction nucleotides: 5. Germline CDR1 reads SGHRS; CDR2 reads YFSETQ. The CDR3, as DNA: TGCGCCAGCAGCTGGGGACAGGGCGAGGGCTACACCTTC. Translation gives CASSWGQGEGYTF.

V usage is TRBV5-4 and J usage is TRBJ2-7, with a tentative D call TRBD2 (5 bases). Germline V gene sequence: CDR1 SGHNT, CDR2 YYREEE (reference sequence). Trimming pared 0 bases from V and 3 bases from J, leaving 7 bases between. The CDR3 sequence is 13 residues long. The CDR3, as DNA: TGTGCCAGCAGCTTGGGGACTTTCTACGAGCAGTACTTC. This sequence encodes CASSLGTFYEQYF.

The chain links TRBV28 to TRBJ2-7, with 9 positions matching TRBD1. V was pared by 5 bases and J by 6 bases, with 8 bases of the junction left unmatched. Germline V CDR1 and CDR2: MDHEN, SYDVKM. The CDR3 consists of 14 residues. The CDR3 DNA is TGTGCCAGCAGTCCCGCCGGGACAGGGTTCGAGCAGTACTTC. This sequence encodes CASSPAGTGFEQYF.

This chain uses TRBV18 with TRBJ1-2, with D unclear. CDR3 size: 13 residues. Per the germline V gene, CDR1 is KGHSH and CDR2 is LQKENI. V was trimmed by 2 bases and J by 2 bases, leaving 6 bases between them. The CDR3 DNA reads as TGTGCCAGCTCACCAGACGGGAACTATGGCTACACCTTC. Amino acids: CASSPDGNYGYTF.

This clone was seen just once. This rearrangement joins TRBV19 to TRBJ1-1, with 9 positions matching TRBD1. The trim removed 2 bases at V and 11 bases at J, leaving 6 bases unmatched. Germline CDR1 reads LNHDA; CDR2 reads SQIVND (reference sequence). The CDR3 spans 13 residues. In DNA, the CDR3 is TGTGCCAGTAGTATACAACAGGGGGCGCGGGCTTTCTTT. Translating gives CASSIQQGARAFF. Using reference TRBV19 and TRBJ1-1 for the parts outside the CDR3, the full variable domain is DGGITQSPKYLFRKEGQNVTLSCEQNLNHDAMYWYRQDPGQGLRLIYYSQIVNDFQKGDIAEGYSVSREKKESFPLTVTSAQKNPTAFYLCASSIQQGARAFFGQGTRLTVV.

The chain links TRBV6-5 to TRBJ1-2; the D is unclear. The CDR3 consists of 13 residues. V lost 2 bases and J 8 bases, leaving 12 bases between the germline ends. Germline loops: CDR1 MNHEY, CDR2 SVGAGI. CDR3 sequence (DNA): TGTGCCAGCAGTTACGGCGGGATGAGGGGCTACACCTTC. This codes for CASSYGGMRGYTF.

The CDR3 protein is CSVETVVTGGTEAFF. The DNA for the CDR3 is TGCAGCGTTGAGACAGTAGTGACAGGGGGCACTGAAGCTTTCTTT. V gene TRBV29-1 combines with J gene TRBJ1-1; 9 bases map to TRBD1. This CDR3 is built from 15 residues. Unmatched junction bases numbered 9, after V lost 3 bases and J lost 4 bases. CDR1 and CDR2 (germline): SQVTM, ANQGSEA.

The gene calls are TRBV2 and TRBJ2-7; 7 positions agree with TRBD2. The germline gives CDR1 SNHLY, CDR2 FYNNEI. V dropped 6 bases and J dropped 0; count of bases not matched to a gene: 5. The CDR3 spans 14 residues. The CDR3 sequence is CASSASGASYEQYF. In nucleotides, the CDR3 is TGTGCCAGCAGCGCGAGCGGGGCCTCCTACGAGCAGTACTTC.

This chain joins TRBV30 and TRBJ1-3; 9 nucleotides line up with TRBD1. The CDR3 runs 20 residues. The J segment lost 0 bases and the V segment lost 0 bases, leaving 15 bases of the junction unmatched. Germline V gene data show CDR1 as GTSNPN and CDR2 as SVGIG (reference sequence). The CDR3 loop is CAWSVRPAGTGTFSGNTIYF. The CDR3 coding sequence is TGTGCCTGGAGTGTACGCCCAGCCGGGACAGGGACTTTCTCTGGAAACACCATATATTTT.

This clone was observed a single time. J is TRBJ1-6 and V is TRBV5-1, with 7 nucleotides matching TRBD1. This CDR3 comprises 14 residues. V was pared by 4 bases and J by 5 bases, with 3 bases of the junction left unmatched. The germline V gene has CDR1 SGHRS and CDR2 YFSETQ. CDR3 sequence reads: CASSAGQHNSPLHF. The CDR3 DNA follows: TGCGCCAGCAGCGCGGGACAGCATAATTCACCCCTCCACTTT. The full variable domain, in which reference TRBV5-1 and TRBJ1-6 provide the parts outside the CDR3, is KAGVTQTPRYLIKTRGQQVTLSCSPISGHRSVSWYQQTPGQGLQFLFEYFSETQRNKGNFPGRFSGRQFSNSRSEMNVSTLELGDSALYLCASSAGQHNSPLHFGNGTRLTVT.

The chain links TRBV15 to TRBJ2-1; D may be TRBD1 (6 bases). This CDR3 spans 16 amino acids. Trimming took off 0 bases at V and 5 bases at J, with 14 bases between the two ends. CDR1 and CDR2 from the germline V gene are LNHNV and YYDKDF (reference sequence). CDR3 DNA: TGTGCCACCAGCAGAGATTGGCCAGGGGCCGACAATGAGCAGTTCTTC. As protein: CATSRDWPGADNEQFF.

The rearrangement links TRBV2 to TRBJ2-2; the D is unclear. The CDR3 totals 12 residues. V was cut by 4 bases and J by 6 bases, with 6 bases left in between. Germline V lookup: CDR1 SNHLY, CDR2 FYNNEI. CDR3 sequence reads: CASSVQPGELFF. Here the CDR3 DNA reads TGTGCCAGCAGTGTACAACCCGGGGAGCTGTTTTTT. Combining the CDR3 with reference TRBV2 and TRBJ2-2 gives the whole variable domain EPEVTQTPSHQVTQMGQEVILRCVPISNHLYFYWYRQILGQKVEFLVSFYNNEISEKSEIFDDQFSVERPDGSNFTLKIRSTKLEDSAMYFCASSVQPGELFFGEGSRLTVL.

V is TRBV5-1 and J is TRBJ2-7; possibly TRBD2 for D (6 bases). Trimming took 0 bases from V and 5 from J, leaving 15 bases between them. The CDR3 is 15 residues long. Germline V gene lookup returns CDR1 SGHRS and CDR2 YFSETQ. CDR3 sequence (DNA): TGCGCCAGCAGCTTGGGGTGGGGGGACGGGAACGAGCAGTACTTC. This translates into CASSLGWGDGNEQYF.

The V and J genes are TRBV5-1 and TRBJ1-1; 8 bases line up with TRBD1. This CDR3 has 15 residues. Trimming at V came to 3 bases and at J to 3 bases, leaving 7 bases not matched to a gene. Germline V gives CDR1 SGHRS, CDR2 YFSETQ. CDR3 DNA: TGCGCCAGCAGCTACACAGGGGGAGGGGACACTGAAGCTTTCTTT. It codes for CASSYTGGGDTEAFF. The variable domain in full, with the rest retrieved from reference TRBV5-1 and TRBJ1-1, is KAGVTQTPRYLIKTRGQQVTLSCSPISGHRSVSWYQQTPGQGLQFLFEYFSETQRNKGNFPGRFSGRQFSNSRSEMNVSTLELGDSALYLCASSYTGGGDTEAFFGQGTRLTVV.